This T cell receptor beta chain was profiled in a study of T cell repertoires in cytomegalovirus infection. TCRdb fed the reads into MiXCR, producing one record per CDR3 protein. The sample consists of around 630,000 distinct CDR3 sequences, around 24% of them appearing once. With 8 bases removed from V and 3 bases from J, the gap between germline ends came to 13 bases. The CDR3 consists of 13 residues. Germline lookup yields CDR1 SEHNR and CDR2 FQNEAQ (reference sequence). This clonotype was recorded at least ten times. This receptor was taken from a human donor in good health (CMV status not recorded). Some clones in this sample may be carry-over from other donors' samples. Source material: CD8+ T cells from PBMCs. The chain combines TRBV7-9 with TRBJ1-1, with D unresolved. CDR3 bases: TGTGCCAGCTGGCAGGTCCGGTACACTGAAGCTTTCTTT. It codes for CASWQVRYTEAFF. The entire variable domain, with the rest obtained from reference TRBV7-9 and TRBJ1-1, is as follows: DTGVSQNPRHKITKRGQNVTFRCDPISEHNRLYWYRQTLGQGPEFLTYFQNEAQLEKSRLLSDRFSAERPKGSFSTLEIQRTEQGDSAMYLCASWQVRYTEAFFGQGTRLTVV.